Listed here are 5 T cell receptor beta chains from one sample, sequenced in a study of spatial heterogeneity in lung cancer. Time point given: sample taken at primary tumor resection. Points from the study as a whole: Tracking of tumor mutation counts was seen in expanded intratumoral alpha and beta TCR counts.

These receptors have no known antigen. TCRdb re-called the 5' RACE reads through MiXCR, storing one row per CDR3 protein. The table shows 8,300 or so distinct CDR3 sequences, with around 8.2% occurring only once. Sequenced here: lung tumor tissue, sampled at surgery. The source is a male donor with early-stage non-small cell lung cancer.

This clonotype was seen repeatedly, ten times or more. The chain carries TRBV5-5 and TRBJ2-5; D is possibly TRBD2 (5 bases). CDR3 length equals 14 residues. V was pared by 3 bases and J by 7 bases, with 16 bases between. Germline V CDR1 and CDR2: SGHKS, YYEKEE (reference sequence). The CDR3 here is CASSSPDGAGTQYF. DNA of the CDR3: TGTGCCAGCAGCTCTCCGGACGGCGCGGGGACCCAGTACTTC.

This clonotype was seen at least ten times. This chain joins TRBV20-1 and TRBJ2-3, with D possibly matching TRBD2 (6 bases). CDR1 is DFQATT and CDR2 is SNEGSKA in the germline V gene (reference sequence). CDR3 size: 16 residues. Trimming left V 2 bases short and J 1 base short, with 16 bases between. CDR3 bases: TGCAGTGCTAGAACTAATAGCGGCAGACGCACAGATACGCAGTATTTT. Its protein is CSARTNSGRRTDTQYF.

This chain connects TRBV2 to TRBJ2-7; a possible D gene is TRBD2 (5 bases). The germline CDR1 and CDR2 sequences are SNHLY and FYNNEI. The CDR3 consists of 13 residues. The V end lost 4 bases, the J end lost 6 bases, and 13 bases lay between the germline ends. CDR3 loop: CASSVGGGVEQYF. The CDR3 region has the DNA TGTGCCAGCAGTGTTGGCGGAGGAGTCGAGCAGTACTTC.

This clonotype appeared many times. The V gene is TRBV4-2, the J gene TRBJ2-1, with D possibly TRBD2 on 5 matching bases. CDR1 LGHNA and CDR2 YNFKEQ come from the germline V gene. Trimming shortened V by 0 bases and J by 3 bases, and 9 bases separated the two germline ends. CDR3 size: 15 residues. CDR3 nucleotide sequence: TGTGCCAGCAGCCAAGACCGTACTAGCTACAATGAGCAGTTCTTC. It specifies CASSQDRTSYNEQFF.

By frequency in the sample, this clonotype is medium-sized. The V and J genes are TRBV20-1 and TRBJ2-7; 15 bases are shared with TRBD2. The J segment lost 7 bases and the V segment lost 5 bases, leaving 3 bases of the junction unmatched. The CDR3 has 13 residues. Germline CDR1 is DFQATT and CDR2 is SNEGSKA (reference sequence). CDR3 loop: CSAGLAGGREQYF. CDR3 bases: TGCAGTGCTGGACTAGCGGGAGGGAGAGAGCAGTACTTC.